The 27 T cell receptor beta chains given below trace back to one sample, sequenced in a study of blood T cell repertoires in COVID-19. The assay was immunoSEQ multiplex PCR, and TCRdb's table has in-frame clones only and misses some. This sample has about 90,000 clones, with under 90% found just once. Input material: peripheral blood. The receptors come from a woman between 65 and 79 years old with acute or convalescent COVID-19.

The chain joins TRBV7-8 to TRBJ2-7; 7 positions match TRBD2. CDR3 size: 14 residues. Germline CDR1 reads SGHVS; CDR2 reads FQNEAQ. Losses at the gene ends were 0 bases for V and 6 bases for J; bases not matched to a gene: 5. The CDR3 sequence is CASSLAFLAAEQYF. Here the CDR3 DNA reads TGTGCCAGCAGCTTAGCATTCCTAGCGGCCGAGCAGTACTTC.

On this clone itself: Germline and junction disagree at one end, which may indicate a read error. The rearrangement joins TRBV7-9 to TRBJ2-1; possibly TRBD1 for D (5 bases). Per the germline V gene, CDR1 is SEHNR and CDR2 is FQNEAQ (reference sequence). There are 13 residues in the CDR3. This CDR3 is CASSFNPSQGLLF. The CDR3 nucleotides read TGTGCCAGCAGCTTTAATCCTTCCCAGGGTCTACTCTTC.

The chain combines TRBV12-3 or TRBV12-4 with TRBJ1-2; no clear D gene. Trimming took off 2 bases at V and 4 bases at J, with 5 bases between the two ends. The CDR3 has 12 amino acids. CDR3 DNA: TGTGCCAGCAGTTTACAGGTCTATGGCTACACCTTC. Protein product: CASSLQVYGYTF.

This clone has only one observation. V is TRBV19 and J is TRBJ2-1, with TRBD2 matching 11 bases. This CDR3 has 16 amino acids. Looked up from germline, CDR1 is LNHDA and CDR2 is SQIVND (reference sequence). V dropped 5 bases and J dropped 8; count of bases not matched to a gene: 11. CDR3 amino acids: CASSAQLAGAMYEQFF. Written as DNA, the CDR3 is TGTGCCAGTAGTGCCCAACTAGCGGGGGCCATGTATGAGCAGTTCTTC.

This chain joins TRBV6-6 and TRBJ1-3; D is undetermined. CDR3 length equals 14 residues. Trimming took 0 bases from V and 4 from J, leaving 7 bases between them. Germline CDR1 reads MNHNY; CDR2 reads SVGAGI (reference sequence). CDR3 coding DNA: TGTGCCAGCAGTTACTCAATCTACGGAAACACCATATATTTT. Its translation is CASSYSIYGNTIYF.

This chain connects TRBV5-1 to TRBJ2-3; D is unresolved. Trimming removed 0 bases from V and 1 base from J, with 12 bases in between. Germline loops: CDR1 SGHRS, CDR2 YFSETQ. The CDR3 is 16 amino acids. CDR3 region: CASSLAQVYRTDTQYF. In DNA form, the CDR3 reads TGCGCCAGCAGCTTGGCGCAGGTCTATCGCACAGATACGCAGTATTTT.

The chain employs TRBV19 and TRBJ1-3; no firm D call. Deletions cut 3 bases from V and 3 bases from J, with 6 bases between. Per the germline V gene, CDR1 is LNHDA and CDR2 is SQIVND (reference sequence). The CDR3 spans 13 residues. CDR3 nucleotides: TGTGCCAGTAGTATGCGCGATGGAAACACCATATATTTT. This gives the protein CASSMRDGNTIYF.

CDR3 bases: TGTGCCAGCAGCCCCCCGTCCAGGGTTCAGACAGATACGCAGTATTTT. It codes for CASSPPSRVQTDTQYF. The rearrangement links TRBV7-9 to TRBJ2-3, with TRBD1 as a possible D gene (5 bases). Trimming left V 5 bases short and J 3 bases short, with 18 bases between. Germline V gene data show CDR1 as SEHNR and CDR2 as FQNEAQ (reference sequence). The CDR3 spans 16 residues.

This clone has a single count. The rearrangement joins TRBV19 to TRBJ2-1; 9 bases agree with TRBD2. This CDR3 comprises 17 residues. Per germline, CDR1 LNHDA and CDR2 SQIVND (reference sequence). The J segment lost 4 bases and the V segment lost 5 bases, leaving 12 bases of the junction unmatched. The CDR3 here is CASSLGFAGGGYNEQFF. In DNA form, the CDR3 reads TGTGCCAGTAGTCTCGGTTTCGCGGGAGGGGGTTACAATGAGCAGTTCTTC.

The chain employs TRBV28 and TRBJ2-7, with TRBD2 matching 12 bases. Germline-derived CDR1 and CDR2 are MDHEN and SYDVKM. CDR3 length: 15 residues. Losses at the gene ends were 2 bases for V and 12 bases for J; bases not matched to a gene: 11. CDR3 sequence: CASSLPRLAGAVPYF. The DNA of the CDR3 is TGTGCCAGCAGTTTACCCCGACTAGCGGGAGCGGTCCCGTACTTC.

This clone appeared a few times. This chain joins TRBV18 and TRBJ2-7; the D gene is possibly TRBD1 (6 bases). Looked up from germline, CDR1 is KGHSH and CDR2 is LQKENI. The germline V and J ends were trimmed by 5 bases and 1 base, with 12 bases remaining between them. This CDR3 spans 14 amino acids. CDR3 DNA: TGTGCCAGCTCAGGACTTCAGGGGTCCTACGAGCAGTACGTC. Translated, it gives CASSGLQGSYEQYV.

The V call is TRBV28, the J call TRBJ1-6, with D possibly being TRBD1 (6 bases). The germline CDR1 and CDR2 sequences are MDHEN and SYDVKM. The CDR3 contains 13 residues. Between the trimmed V and J ends, which lost 9 bases and 8 bases, there was a span of 14 bases. CDR3 coding DNA: TGTGCCAGTAGACAGGTCGTGGATTCACCCCTCCACTTT. It yields the protein CASRQVVDSPLHF.

V is TRBV4-1 and J is TRBJ1-1; TRBD1 aligns across 8 bases. Trimming cost V 1 base and J 5 bases; bases outside gene matches: 3. Germline V CDR1 and CDR2: MGHRA, YSYEKL. The CDR3 covers 14 residues. CDR3 nucleotide sequence: TGCGCCAGCAGCCAAGGCCAGGGGGCAACTGAAGCTTTCTTT. Protein: CASSQGQGATEAFF.

The rearrangement uses TRBV7-9 and TRBJ2-7; D unclear. With 6 bases removed from V and 4 bases from J, the gap between germline ends came to 10 bases. In germline, CDR1 is SEHNR, CDR2 FQNEAQ (reference sequence). The CDR3 is 12 residues long. CDR3 nucleotide sequence: TGTGCCAGCAGTTATACTCTATACGAGCAGTACTTC. Protein sequence: CASSYTLYEQYF.

The rearrangement joins TRBV2 to TRBJ2-1; 7 positions match TRBD2. Per germline, CDR1 SNHLY and CDR2 FYNNEI. V lost 6 bases and J lost 6; bases outside the gene matches: 11. The CDR3 sequence is 15 residues long. Here the CDR3 DNA reads TGTGCCAGCAGGGTCTTGGCGGGAGTGTTCAATGAGCAGTTCTTC. It codes for CASRVLAGVFNEQFF.

CDR3 DNA: TGCGCCAGCAGCTTGGCGAGGGCTGAGAAAGAGACCCAGTACTTC. Translated: CASSLARAEKETQYF. The J gene is TRBJ2-5, the V gene TRBV5-1; possibly TRBD2 for D (5 bases). V lost 0 bases and J 3 bases, leaving 12 bases between the germline ends. The germline gives CDR1 SGHRS, CDR2 YFSETQ. The CDR3 covers 15 residues.

This chain joins TRBV5-1 and TRBJ2-5, with 9 bases matching TRBD1. CDR3 length: 14 amino acids. In germline, CDR1 is SGHRS, CDR2 YFSETQ. The V and J ends lost 4 bases and 4 bases, in that order; junction bases with no gene match: 5. CDR3 loop: CASSPTGGGETQYF. The CDR3 nucleotides are TGCGCCAGCAGCCCAACAGGGGGCGGAGAGACCCAGTACTTC.

The gene calls are TRBV28 and TRBJ2-2, with D hard to call. Germline V gene data show CDR1 as MDHEN and CDR2 as SYDVKM. V was shortened by 2 bases and J by 5 bases, with 9 bases between the two germline ends. The CDR3 runs 14 residues. CDR3 protein: CASSLMRATGELFF. CDR3 DNA sequence: TGTGCCAGCAGTTTAATGAGAGCGACCGGGGAGCTGTTTTTT.

The V call is TRBV19, the J call TRBJ2-7, with 9 bases lining up with TRBD1. Trimming took 6 bases from V and 1 from J; bases not matched to a gene: 4. Germline values: CDR1 LNHDA, CDR2 SQIVND (reference sequence). This CDR3 comprises 14 residues. The CDR3 DNA reads TGTGCCAGTAGGACCGGGACAGGGTCCTACGAGCAGTACGTC. Residues: CASRTGTGSYEQYV.

This clone was detected a few times. The chain recombines TRBV30 with TRBJ2-7; possibly TRBD2 for D (5 bases). Germline V gene lookup returns CDR1 GTSNPN and CDR2 SVGIG (reference sequence). This CDR3 has 14 amino acids. Trimming stripped 4 bases from V and 6 bases from J, with 19 bases between. This chain's CDR3 is CAWNSRGTLGEQYF. The DNA of the CDR3 is TGTGCCTGGAACTCCCGGGGTACGCTCGGCGAGCAGTACTTC.

V is TRBV19 and J is TRBJ2-5, with D possibly matching TRBD2 (5 bases). The germline V gene encodes CDR1 LNHDA and CDR2 SQIVND (reference sequence). The CDR3 runs to 14 residues. Trimming pared 5 bases from V and 2 bases from J, leaving 12 bases between. The CDR3 nucleotides are TGTGCCAGTAGTGCACGGACTTATCAAGAGACCCAGTACTTC. Its translation is CASSARTYQETQYF.

The V call is TRBV27, the J call TRBJ1-6; D not resolved. Trimming removed 7 bases from V and 0 bases from J, with 4 bases in between. CDR1 and CDR2 (germline): MNHEY, SMNVEV (reference sequence). The CDR3 runs 13 residues. The CDR3: CASTSSYNSPLHF. The CDR3 DNA is TGTGCCAGCACCAGCTCCTATAATTCACCCCTCCACTTT.

The V call is TRBV11-2, the J call TRBJ2-7; D remains ambiguous. The CDR3 spans 14 residues. V was cut by 0 bases and J by 4 bases, with 10 bases left in between. Germline V gene sequence: CDR1 SGHAT, CDR2 FQNNGV. This CDR3 is CASSLEPQRYEQYF. In nucleotides, the CDR3 is TGTGCCAGCAGCTTAGAGCCTCAGCGTTACGAGCAGTACTTC.

This chain uses TRBV19 with TRBJ1-3; perhaps TRBD1 as D (5 bases). CDR3 length equals 13 residues. Trimming stripped 8 bases from V and 1 base from J, with 9 bases between. CDR1 and CDR2 from the germline V gene are LNHDA and SQIVND (reference sequence). The CDR3 region has the DNA TGTGCCAGTTCAAGACAGTCTGGAAACACCATATATTTT. Its protein is CASSRQSGNTIYF. Combining the CDR3 with reference TRBV19 and TRBJ1-3 gives the whole variable domain DGGITQSPKYLFRKEGQNVTLSCEQNLNHDAMYWYRQDPGQGLRLIYYSQIVNDFQKGDIAEGYSVSREKKESFPLTVTSAQKNPTAFYLCASSRQSGNTIYFGEGSWLTVV.

This rearrangement joins TRBV29-1 to TRBJ1-2; perhaps TRBD1 as D (5 bases). Germline V gene data show CDR1 as SQVTM and CDR2 as ANQGSEA. The CDR3 totals 12 residues. V was cut by 1 base and J by 9 bases, with 12 bases left in between. In DNA, the CDR3 is TGCAGCGTTGAAGGACAGCCAAGGAGCTACACCTTC. Its translation is CSVEGQPRSYTF.

This rearrangement joins TRBV10-1 to TRBJ2-1, with D possibly being TRBD2 (6 bases). Germline values: CDR1 WNHNN, CDR2 SYGVQD (reference sequence). The V gene lost 10 bases and the J gene lost 5 bases, with 18 bases spanning the gap. The CDR3 sequence is 14 residues long. The DNA for the CDR3 is TGCGCCAAAACACCGGGACTGGCGAACAATGAGCAGTTCTTC. It translates to CAKTPGLANNEQFF.

V usage is TRBV6-5 and J usage is TRBJ1-3; D unclear. The CDR3 spans 13 residues. Germline assignment: CDR1 MNHEY and CDR2 SVGAGI. Between the trimmed V and J ends, which lost 7 bases and 0 bases, there was a span of 7 bases. Here the CDR3 reads CASIGSSGNTIYF. CDR3 bases: TGTGCCAGCATCGGTAGCTCTGGAAACACCATATATTTT.